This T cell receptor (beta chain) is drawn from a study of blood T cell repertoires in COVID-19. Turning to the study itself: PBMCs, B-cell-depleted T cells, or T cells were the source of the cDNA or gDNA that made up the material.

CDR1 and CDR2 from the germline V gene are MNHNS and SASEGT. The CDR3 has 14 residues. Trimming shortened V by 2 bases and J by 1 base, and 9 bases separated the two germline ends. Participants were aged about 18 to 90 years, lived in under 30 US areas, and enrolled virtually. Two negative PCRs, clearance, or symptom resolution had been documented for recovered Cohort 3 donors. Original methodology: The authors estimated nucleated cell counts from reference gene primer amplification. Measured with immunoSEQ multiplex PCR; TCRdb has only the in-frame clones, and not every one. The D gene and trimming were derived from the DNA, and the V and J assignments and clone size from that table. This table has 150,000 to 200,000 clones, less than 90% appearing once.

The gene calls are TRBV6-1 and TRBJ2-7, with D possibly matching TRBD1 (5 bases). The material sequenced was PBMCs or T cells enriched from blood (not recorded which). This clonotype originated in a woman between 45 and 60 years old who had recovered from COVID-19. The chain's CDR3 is CASSELGPSYEQYV. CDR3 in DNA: TGTGCCAGCAGTGAATTGGGGCCTTCCTACGAGCAGTACGTC.